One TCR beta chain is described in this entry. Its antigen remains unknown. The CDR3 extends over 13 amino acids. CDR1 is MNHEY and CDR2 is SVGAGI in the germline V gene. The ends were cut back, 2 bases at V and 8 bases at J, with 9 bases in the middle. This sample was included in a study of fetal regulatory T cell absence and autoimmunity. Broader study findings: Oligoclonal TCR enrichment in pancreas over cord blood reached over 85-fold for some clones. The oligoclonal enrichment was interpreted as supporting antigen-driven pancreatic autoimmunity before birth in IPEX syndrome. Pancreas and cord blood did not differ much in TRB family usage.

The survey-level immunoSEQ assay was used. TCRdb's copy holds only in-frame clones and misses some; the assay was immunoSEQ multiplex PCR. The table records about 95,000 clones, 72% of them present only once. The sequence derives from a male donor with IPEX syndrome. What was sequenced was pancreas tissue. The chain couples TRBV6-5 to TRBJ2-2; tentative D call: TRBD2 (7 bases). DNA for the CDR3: TGTGCCAGCAGTTACGGGGGGGCTGGGGAGCTGTTTTTT. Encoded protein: CASSYGGAGELFF.